This TCR beta chain was sequenced during a study of blood T cell repertoires in COVID-19. Study-wide background: Whether acute or convalescent, the COVID-19 samples came from the United States, Italy and Spain.

The CDR3 has 14 residues. Between the trimmed V and J ends, which lost 1 base and 3 bases, there was a span of 10 bases. Germline loops: CDR1 SGHAT, CDR2 FQNNGV. Ten or more counts support this clone. Generated by immunoSEQ multiplex PCR, the TCRdb table keeps only in-frame clones and is missing some. Among nearly 200,000 clones listed, around four fifths were seen once. This receptor was taken from a human donor with acute or convalescent COVID-19. The donor label of this sample is uncertain. The rearrangement uses TRBV11-2 and TRBJ2-7, with D possibly TRBD2 on 5 matching bases. Sequencing input: peripheral blood. DNA of the CDR3: TGTGCCAGCAGCTTAGTTAGGAGGTTCTACGAGCAGTACTTC. It specifies CASSLVRRFYEQYF.